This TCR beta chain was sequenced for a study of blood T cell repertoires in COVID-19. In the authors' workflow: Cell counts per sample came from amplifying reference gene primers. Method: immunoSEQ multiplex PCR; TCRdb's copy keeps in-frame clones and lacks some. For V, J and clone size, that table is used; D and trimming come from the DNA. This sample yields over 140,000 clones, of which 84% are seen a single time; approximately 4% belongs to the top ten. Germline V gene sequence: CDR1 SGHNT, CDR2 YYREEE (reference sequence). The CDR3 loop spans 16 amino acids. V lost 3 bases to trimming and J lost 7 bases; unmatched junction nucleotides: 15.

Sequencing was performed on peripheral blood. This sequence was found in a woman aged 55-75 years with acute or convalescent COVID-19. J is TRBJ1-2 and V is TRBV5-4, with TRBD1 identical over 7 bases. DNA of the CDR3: TGTGCCAGCAGCTCCCAGGGGGTGGAGAACACGGCTGGCTACACCTTC. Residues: CASSSQGVENTAGYTF.